This entry lists 9 T cell receptor beta chains sequenced from one sample in a study of glioma-infiltrating T cells after dendritic cell vaccination. Repertoires were generated with immunoSEQ multiplex PCR, while TCRdb's copy carries only in-frame clones and drops some. The sample carries 50,000 to 70,000 clones, about four fifths recorded once. The time point: after dendritic cell vaccination, including at tumor progression/relapse. Sequenced here: blood, sampled after dendritic cell vaccination. These receptors were taken from a human donor with glioblastoma.

This clone showed up just once. The V call is TRBV6-1, the J call TRBJ2-1, with TRBD2 matching over 16 bases. After removal of 3 bases from V and 9 bases from J, the junction contained 11 bases not matched to a gene. CDR3 length: 18 amino acids. From germline, CDR1 is MNHNS and CDR2 SASEGT. The CDR3, as DNA: TGTGCCAGCAGTGAGATACCCGGGACTAGCGGGGGGGCCGGTGAGCAGTTCTTC. Amino acid sequence: CASSEIPGTSGGAGEQFF.

The genes are TRBV9 and TRBJ2-3, with TRBD1 matching 7 bases. J gave up 0 bases and V 4 bases, and 11 bases lay outside the gene matches. Per germline, CDR1 SGDLS and CDR2 YYNGEE. The CDR3 covers 17 residues. This CDR3 reads CASSPGGRVTSTDTQYF. The CDR3 region has the DNA TGTGCCAGCAGCCCAGGGGGACGCGTAACTAGCACAGATACGCAGTATTTT.

This clone was counted once. V and J are TRBV30 and TRBJ2-5; TRBD2 matches at 7 bases. This CDR3 is built from 14 residues. Germline lookup yields CDR1 GTSNPN and CDR2 SVGIG (reference sequence). V dropped 4 bases and J dropped 2; count of bases not matched to a gene: 7. For the CDR3, the DNA is TGTGCCTGGAACGAGCGGGGTTGGCAAGAGACCCAGTACTTC. As protein: CAWNERGWQETQYF.

V and J are TRBV5-4 and TRBJ1-6; D perhaps matches TRBD1 (6 bases). V shed 0 bases and J shed 8 bases, with 9 bases lying between them. The CDR3 has 14 residues. Per germline, CDR1 SGHNT and CDR2 YYREEE (reference sequence). The CDR3 DNA reads TGTGCCAGCAGCTTGGGCACAGGGTATTCACCCCTCCACTTT. Its translation is CASSLGTGYSPLHF.

This chain connects TRBV6-5 to TRBJ1-1; maybe TRBD1 (6 bases). Trimming stripped 7 bases from V and 5 bases from J, with 20 bases between. CDR3 length: 15 residues. Germline V lookup: CDR1 MNHEY, CDR2 SVGAGI. The CDR3 region is CASIKGGGERTEAFF. CDR3 bases: TGTGCCAGCATCAAGGGGGGAGGGGAGCGGACTGAAGCTTTCTTT.

This clone was observed a single time. This chain links TRBV10-2 with TRBJ2-5, with 8 bases lining up with TRBD1. The CDR3 is 13 amino acids. Trimming took 3 bases from V and 6 from J; bases not matched to a gene: 3. CDR1 and CDR2 (germline): WSHSY, SAAADI. The CDR3 coding sequence is TGCGCCAGCAGTGACACAGGGGGGCAGACCCAGTACTTC. Encoded protein: CASSDTGGQTQYF.

The chain couples TRBV6-1 to TRBJ1-5, with TRBD1 as a possible D gene (6 bases). CDR1 and CDR2 (germline): MNHNS, SASEGT. Trimming removed 3 bases from V and 0 bases from J, with 9 bases in between. The length of the CDR3 is 15 residues. CDR3 in amino acids: CASSDHRASNQPQHF. For the CDR3, the DNA is TGTGCCAGCAGTGACCACAGGGCTAGCAATCAGCCCCAGCATTTT.

The chain joins TRBV30 to TRBJ2-7; the D gene is possibly TRBD2 (7 bases). CDR3 length: 16 residues. The V end was cut by 1 base, the J end by 1 base, with 17 bases between. Germline V gives CDR1 GTSNPN, CDR2 SVGIG (reference sequence). CDR3: CAWSAPRRGGSYEQYF. DNA of the CDR3: TGTGCCTGGAGTGCCCCGAGGAGGGGGGGTTCCTACGAGCAGTACTTC.

This clone was observed once. The CDR3 region is CASSLGGRSGANVLTF. The CDR3 DNA sequence: TGCGCCAGCAGCTTGGGGGGCCGCTCTGGGGCCAACGTCCTGACTTTC. The chain couples TRBV5-1 to TRBJ2-6, with D maybe TRBD1 (5 bases). The V end lost 0 bases, the J end lost 0 bases, and 7 bases lay between the germline ends. In germline, CDR1 is SGHRS, CDR2 YFSETQ. The CDR3 has 16 residues.